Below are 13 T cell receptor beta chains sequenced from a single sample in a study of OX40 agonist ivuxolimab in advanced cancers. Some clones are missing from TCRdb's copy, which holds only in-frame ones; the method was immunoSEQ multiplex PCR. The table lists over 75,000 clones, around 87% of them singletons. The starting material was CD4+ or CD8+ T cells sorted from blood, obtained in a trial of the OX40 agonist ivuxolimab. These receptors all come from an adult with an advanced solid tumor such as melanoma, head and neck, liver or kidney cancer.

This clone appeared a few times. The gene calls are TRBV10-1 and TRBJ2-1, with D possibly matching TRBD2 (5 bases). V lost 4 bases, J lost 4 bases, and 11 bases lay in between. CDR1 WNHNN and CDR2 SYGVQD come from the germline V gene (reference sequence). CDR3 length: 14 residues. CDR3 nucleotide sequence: TGCGCCAGCAGTGTTAGGCTAGCTTACAATGAGCAGTTCTTC. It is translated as CASSVRLAYNEQFF.

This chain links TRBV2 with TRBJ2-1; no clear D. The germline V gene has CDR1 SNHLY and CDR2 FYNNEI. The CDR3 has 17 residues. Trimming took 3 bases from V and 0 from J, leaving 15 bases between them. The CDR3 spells CASSEPPRLSSYNEQFF. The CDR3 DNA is TGTGCCAGCAGTGAGCCCCCCCGGTTAAGCTCCTACAATGAGCAGTTCTTC.

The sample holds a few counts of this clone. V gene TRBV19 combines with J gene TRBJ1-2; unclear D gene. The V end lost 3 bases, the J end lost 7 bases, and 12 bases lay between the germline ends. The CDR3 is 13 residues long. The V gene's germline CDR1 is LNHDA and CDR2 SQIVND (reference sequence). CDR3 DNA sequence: TGTGCCAGTAGTATGACGGTAGAGGCTGGCTACACCTTC. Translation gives CASSMTVEAGYTF.

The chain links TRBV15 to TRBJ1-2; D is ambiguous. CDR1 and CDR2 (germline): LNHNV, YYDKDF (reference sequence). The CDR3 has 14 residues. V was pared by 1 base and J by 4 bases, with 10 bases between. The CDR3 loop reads CATSRGTSLYGYTF. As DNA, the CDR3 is TGTGCCACCAGCAGAGGAACAAGTCTCTATGGCTACACCTTC.

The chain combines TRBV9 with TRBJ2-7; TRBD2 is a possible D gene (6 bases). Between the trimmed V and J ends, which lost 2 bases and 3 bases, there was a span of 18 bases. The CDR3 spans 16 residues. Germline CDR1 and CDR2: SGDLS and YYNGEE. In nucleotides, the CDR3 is TGTGCCAGCAGCGTCGGAGGGCAGGGAGTGATCTACGAGCAGTACTTC. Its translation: CASSVGGQGVIYEQYF. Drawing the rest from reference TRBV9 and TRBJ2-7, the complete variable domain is DSGVTQTPKHLITATGQRVTLRCSPRSGDLSVYWYQQSLDQGLQFLIQYYNGEERAKGNILERFSAQQFPDLHSELNLSSLELGDSALYFCASSVGGQGVIYEQYFGPGTRLTVT.

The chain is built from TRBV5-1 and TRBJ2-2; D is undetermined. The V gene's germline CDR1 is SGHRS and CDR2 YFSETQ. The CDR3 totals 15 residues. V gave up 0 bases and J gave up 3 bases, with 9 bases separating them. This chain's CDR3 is CASSLVATHTGELFF. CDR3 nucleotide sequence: TGCGCCAGCAGCTTGGTGGCGACTCACACCGGGGAGCTGTTTTTT.

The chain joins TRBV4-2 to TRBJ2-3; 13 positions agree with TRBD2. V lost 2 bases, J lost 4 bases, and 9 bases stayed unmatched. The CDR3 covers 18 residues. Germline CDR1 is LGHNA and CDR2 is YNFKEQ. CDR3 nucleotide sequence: TGTGCCAGCAGCCAACGACTAGGACTAGCGGGAGTGGCAGATACGCAGTATTTT. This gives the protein CASSQRLGLAGVADTQYF.

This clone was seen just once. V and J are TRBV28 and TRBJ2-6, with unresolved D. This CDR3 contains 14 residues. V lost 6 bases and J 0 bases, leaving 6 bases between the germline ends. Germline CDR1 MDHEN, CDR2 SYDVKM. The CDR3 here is CASRDDSGANVLTF. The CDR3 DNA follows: TGTGCCAGCAGGGACGACTCTGGGGCCAACGTCCTGACTTTC.

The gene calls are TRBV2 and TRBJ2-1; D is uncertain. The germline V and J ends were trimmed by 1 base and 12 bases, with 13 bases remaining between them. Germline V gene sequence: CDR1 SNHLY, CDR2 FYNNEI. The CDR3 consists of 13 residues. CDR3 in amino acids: CASSEDLAAGQFF. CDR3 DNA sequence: TGTGCCAGCAGTGAAGATCTTGCGGCCGGGCAGTTCTTC.

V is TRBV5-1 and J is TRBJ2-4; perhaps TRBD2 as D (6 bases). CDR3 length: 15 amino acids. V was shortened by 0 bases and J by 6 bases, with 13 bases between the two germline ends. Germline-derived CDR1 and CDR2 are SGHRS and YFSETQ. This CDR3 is CASSLDNGGRNIQYF. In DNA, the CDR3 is TGCGCCAGCAGCTTGGATAACGGAGGGAGAAACATTCAGTACTTC. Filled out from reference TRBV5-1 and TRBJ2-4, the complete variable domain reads KAGVTQTPRYLIKTRGQQVTLSCSPISGHRSVSWYQQTPGQGLQFLFEYFSETQRNKGNFPGRFSGRQFSNSRSEMNVSTLELGDSALYLCASSLDNGGRNIQYFGAGTRLSVL.

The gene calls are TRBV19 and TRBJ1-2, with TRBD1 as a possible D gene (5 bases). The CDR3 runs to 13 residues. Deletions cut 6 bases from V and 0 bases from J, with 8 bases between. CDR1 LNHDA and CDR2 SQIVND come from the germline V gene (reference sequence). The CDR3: CASRTEANYGYTF. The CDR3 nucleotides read TGTGCCAGTAGGACAGAAGCTAACTATGGCTACACCTTC.

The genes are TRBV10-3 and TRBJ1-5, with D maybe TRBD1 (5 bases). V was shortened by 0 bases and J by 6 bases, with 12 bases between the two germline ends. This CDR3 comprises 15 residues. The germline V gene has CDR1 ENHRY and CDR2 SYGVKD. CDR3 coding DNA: TGTGCCATCAGTGAGTCCCCAGGGTCGGGTCAGCCCCAGCATTTT. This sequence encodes CAISESPGSGQPQHF.

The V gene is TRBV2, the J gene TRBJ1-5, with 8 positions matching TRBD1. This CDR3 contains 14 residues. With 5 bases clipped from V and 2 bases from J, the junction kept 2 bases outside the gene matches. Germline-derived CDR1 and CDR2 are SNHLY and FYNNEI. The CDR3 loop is CASSPGGGNQPQHF. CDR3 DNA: TGTGCCAGCAGTCCAGGGGGCGGCAATCAGCCCCAGCATTTT.